Only one count was recorded for the clone carrying this T cell receptor (beta chain). Its antigen remains unknown. At one end, the junction sequence differs from germline, possibly due to a read error. PBMCs, at least 6.5 million per sample, were isolated. This sample was included in a study of blood T cells in healthy people across ages. Study-wide background: Template switching caught about one barcoded beta molecule for each two T cells.

The CDR3 runs 12 residues. Germline-derived CDR1 and CDR2 are MNHEY and SVGEGT. Study findings and constraints: Older individuals had lower TCR beta diversity per million T cells (the decline was roughly linear).

The authors ran a second PCR of roughly 6 to 11 cycles using a sample-barcoded 5' primer and a J-beta primer mix. TCRdb recomputed calls from the 5' RACE reads with MiXCR, one row per CDR3 protein. In the table there are 850,000 to 1,000,000 distinct CDR3 sequences, roughly 50% of which are singletons. The chain carries TRBV6-2 or TRBV6-3 and TRBJ1-2, with unresolved D. The sequence was obtained from an older woman in good health. The sample comprised blood. CDR3 amino acids: CGSSYSQDGYTF. The CDR3 coding sequence is TGTGGCAGCAGTTACTCGCAGGATGGCTACACCTTC.